This T cell receptor (beta chain) was identified during a study of blood T cell repertoires in COVID-19. Overall study context: COVID-19 samples collected from the United States, Italy and Spain covered acute and convalescent phases. In each case, the material was cDNA or gDNA derived from T cells, B-cell-depleted T cells, or PBMCs.

In the authors' methods: Quantification of nucleated cells was approximated via reference gene primer amplification. TCRdb's table, derived via immunoSEQ multiplex PCR, lists solely in-frame clones and lacks some. The DNA gave D and trimming, while V, J and clone size come from that table. The profile shows 200,000 to 250,000 clones, under 90% of them singletons. The sample consisted of peripheral blood. The clonotype originates from a woman of 80 years or more with acute or convalescent COVID-19.

The CDR3 bases are TGTGCCAGCATGTGGGACAGGGGGAACTATGGCTACACCTTC. This codes for CASMWDRGNYGYTF. The V and J genes are TRBV6-5 and TRBJ1-2; 11 positions match TRBD1. V dropped 7 bases and J dropped 2; count of bases not matched to a gene: 3. Looked up from germline, CDR1 is MNHEY and CDR2 is SVGAGI. The CDR3 is 14 amino acids.